This T cell receptor beta chain derives from a study of blood T cell repertoires in COVID-19. The overall study: Both acute and convalescent COVID-19 samples were obtained from the United States, Italy and Spain. From T cells, B-cell-depleted T cells, or PBMCs came the material, which was cDNA or gDNA.

With V trimmed by 4 bases and J by 5 bases, 10 bases remained unmatched. The germline gives CDR1 SGHRS, CDR2 YFSETQ. The CDR3 spans 15 residues. In the original workflow: Nucleated cell number was recorded as an estimate derived from reference gene primer amplification. The assay was immunoSEQ multiplex PCR, and TCRdb's table has in-frame clones only and misses some. V, J and clone size were drawn from that table, and D and trimming were deduced from the DNA. The data contain 65,000 to 90,000 clones, about 79% of them singletons. The TCR comes from a woman aged 60-75 years with acute or convalescent COVID-19. The sample consisted of peripheral blood. The chain carries TRBV5-1 and TRBJ2-3; 7 bases are a match to TRBD1. The CDR3 here is CASSPGQPSGDTQYF. Written as DNA, the CDR3 is TGCGCCAGCAGCCCGGGACAGCCCAGCGGAGATACGCAGTATTTT.